Presented here are 28 T cell receptor beta chains from one specimen sequenced in a study of molecular identifiers for immune sequencing clone quantification. TCRdb reprocessed the PCR reads with MiXCR, giving one entry per CDR3 protein. Of a few hundred thousand distinct CDR3 sequences in the sample, 24% are singletons; the top ten hold about 0.74%. The specimen was naive CD8+ T cells from blood, with Jurkat cell RNA spiked in. The sample's subset: FACS-sorted CD8+CD4-CCR7+CD45RA+ naive T cells. These receptors all come from a human donor in good health. Some libraries in this study had Jurkat cell RNA spiked in.

This chain uses TRBV4-3 with TRBJ2-3; D unclear. Trimming left V 0 bases short and J 2 bases short, with 15 bases between. The germline V gene has CDR1 LGHNA and CDR2 YSLEER. The CDR3 length is 17 residues. CDR3 nucleotides: TGCGCCAGCAGCCAAGATGGAGCACACTCTTACACAGATACGCAGTATTTT. Its translation: CASSQDGAHSYTDTQYF.

This clonotype was seen at least ten times. This sequence joins TRBV4-1 and TRBJ1-5, with unresolved D. V lost 5 bases to trimming and J lost 6 bases, with 14 bases between them. Germline V CDR1 and CDR2: MGHRA, YSYEKL. This CDR3 is 14 amino acids long. CDR3 residues: CASSYTVRLQPQHF. In DNA, the CDR3 is TGCGCCAGCAGCTATACAGTAAGGCTTCAGCCCCAGCATTTT.

About this clonotype itself: Possible read error: a much larger clone is one base away. The chain uses TRBV9 and TRBJ1-5, with D perhaps matching TRBD1 (5 bases). The germline V gene encodes CDR1 SGDLS and CDR2 YYNGEE. Trimming left V 4 bases short and J 5 bases short, with 13 bases between. The CDR3 sequence is 14 residues long. The CDR3 reads CASSMGGSDQPQHF. The DNA of the CDR3 is TGTGCCAGCAGCATGGGGGGGAGCGATCAGCCCCAGCATTTT.

The gene calls are TRBV11-2 and TRBJ2-7; 9 bases agree with TRBD2. V lost 2 bases to trimming and J lost 0 bases; unmatched junction nucleotides: 8. The length of the CDR3 is 17 residues. Germline values: CDR1 SGHAT, CDR2 FQNNGV. The CDR3 coding sequence is TGTGCCAGCAGCTTAAGTGGGCGGGGGGGCCTCTCCTACGAGCAGTACTTC. It encodes CASSLSGRGGLSYEQYF.

This clonotype was seen ten or more times. The chain carries TRBV2 and TRBJ1-4; 12 nucleotides align to TRBD1. This CDR3 spans 18 amino acids. Germline-derived CDR1 and CDR2 are SNHLY and FYNNEI. V lost 9 bases and J lost 0; bases outside the gene matches: 11. CDR3 nucleotides: TGTGCCAGGACCCGGGACAGGGGGCCCGTTTCAACTAATGAAAAACTGTTTTTT. Protein product: CARTRDRGPVSTNEKLFF. The whole variable domain, filled in from reference TRBV2 and TRBJ1-4, reads EPEVTQTPSHQVTQMGQEVILRCVPISNHLYFYWYRQILGQKVEFLVSFYNNEISEKSEIFDDQFSVERPDGSNFTLKIRSTKLEDSAMYFCARTRDRGPVSTNEKLFFGSGTQLSVL.

Regarding this clonotype: This clone may be a read error of a much larger clone one base away. The chain links TRBV4-2 to TRBJ2-5, with a tentative D call TRBD1 (6 bases). Germline lookup yields CDR1 LGHNA and CDR2 YNFKEQ. The CDR3 totals 18 residues. The V end was cut by 8 bases, the J end by 1 base, with 26 bases between. The CDR3 reads CASGPLGTTRNSQETQYF. The CDR3 bases are TGTGCCAGCGGCCCGTTGGGGACAACACGAAACTCCCAAGAGACCCAGTACTTC.

The chain links TRBV9 to TRBJ2-2, with TRBD1 matching over 8 bases. After removal of 0 bases from V and 1 base from J, the junction contained 5 bases not matched to a gene. CDR1 SGDLS and CDR2 YYNGEE come from the germline V gene. CDR3 length: 17 amino acids. The CDR3, as DNA: TGTGCCAGCAGCGTAGCTACAGGGGGGCAGAACACCGGGGAGCTGTTTTTT. Encoded protein: CASSVATGGQNTGELFF.

This clonotype has ten or more counts. This chain uses TRBV29-1 with TRBJ1-1; 9 bases are shared with TRBD1. The CDR3 length is 13 residues. The V and J ends lost 7 bases and 3 bases, in that order; junction bases with no gene match: 6. Germline V gene data show CDR1 as SQVTM and CDR2 as ANQGSEA. The DNA of the CDR3 is TGCAGCGCCTCCGGGACAGGGTACACTGAAGCTTTCTTT. It encodes CSASGTGYTEAFF.

This clonotype was seen many times. The gene calls are TRBV9 and TRBJ1-1, with no clear D. CDR3 size: 16 residues. Trimming removed 4 bases from V and 0 bases from J, with 16 bases in between. Germline V gene sequence: CDR1 SGDLS, CDR2 YYNGEE. This CDR3 is CASSPLISTMNTEAFF. DNA for the CDR3: TGTGCCAGCAGCCCCCTCATCTCGACAATGAACACTGAAGCTTTCTTT.

Regarding this clonotype: A read error may explain this, as a much larger clone is one base away. CDR3 coding DNA: TGTGCCAGCAGCCCGCAGGGTATACACTCCGGGGAGCTGTTTTTT. Translation: CASSPQGIHSGELFF. The chain recombines TRBV2 with TRBJ2-2; a weak D match, TRBD1 (5 bases). This CDR3 comprises 15 residues. V was shortened by 6 bases and J by 6 bases, with 17 bases between the two germline ends. Germline CDR1 reads SNHLY; CDR2 reads FYNNEI.

The sample holds one count of this clonotype. One end of the junction is discordant with germline, which a read error may explain. The chain links TRBV6-6 to TRBJ2-7; D might be TRBD1 (6 bases). The CDR3 spans 12 residues. CDR1 and CDR2 (germline): MNHNY, SVGAGI (reference sequence). The CDR3 here is CAGSSNRVEQYF. CDR3 bases: TGTGCCGGCAGTTCAAACAGGGTCGAGCAGTACTTC.

This clonotype was counted between two and nine times. J is TRBJ2-5 and V is TRBV30, with TRBD1 matching 9 bases. Germline-derived CDR1 and CDR2 are GTSNPN and SVGIG (reference sequence). There are 14 residues in the CDR3. The junction had 8 bases not matched to a gene; V was cut back by 4 bases and J by 5 bases. CDR3: CAWNRDREEETQYF. The CDR3 DNA sequence: TGTGCCTGGAACAGGGACAGGGAGGAGGAGACCCAGTACTTC. Variable domain in full (rest from reference TRBV30 and TRBJ2-5): SQTIHQWPATLVQPVGSPLSLECTVEGTSNPNLYWYRQAAGRGLQLLFYSVGIGQISSEVPQNLSASRPQDRQFILSSKKLLLSDSGFYLCAWNRDREEETQYFGPGTRLLVL.

This clonotype showed up many times. V gene TRBV20-1 combines with J gene TRBJ2-7; a possible D gene is TRBD1 (5 bases). The germline CDR1 and CDR2 sequences are DFQATT and SNEGSKA (reference sequence). The CDR3 covers 13 residues. Between the trimmed V and J ends, which lost 1 base and 2 bases, there was a span of 9 bases. CDR3: CSARGPTAYEQYF. The CDR3 DNA reads TGCAGTGCTAGAGGCCCGACAGCCTACGAGCAGTACTTC.

The rearrangement joins TRBV20-1 to TRBJ1-4; D gene ambiguous. Germline lookup yields CDR1 DFQATT and CDR2 SNEGSKA (reference sequence). CDR3 size: 14 residues. V was trimmed by 5 bases and J by 5 bases, leaving 15 bases between them. The CDR3 DNA is TGCAGTGCTCAGCCCGGGCCGGCAAATGAAAAACTGTTTTTT. Translated, it gives CSAQPGPANEKLFF.

As concerns this clonotype: No conserved phenylalanine or tryptophan ends this CDR3, so it is likely a read error. The chain joins TRBV3-1 to TRBJ2-5, with 7 bases lining up with TRBD1. Unmatched junction bases numbered 5, after V lost 4 bases and J lost 3 bases. Germline V gene data show CDR1 as LGHDT and CDR2 as YNNKEL (reference sequence). This CDR3 is built from 14 residues. The CDR3 here is CASSPTGLEETQYL. In DNA form, the CDR3 reads TGTGCCAGCAGCCCGACAGGGTTGGAAGAGACCCAGTACCTC.

The chain links TRBV7-3 to TRBJ2-7; unclear D gene. Germline V CDR1 and CDR2: SGHTA, FQGTGA. The CDR3 spans 13 residues. Trimming took off 5 bases at V and 9 bases at J, with 17 bases between the two ends. The CDR3 DNA reads TGTGCCAGCAGCCCCTCGGGCATTGGCGGGCAGTACTTC. This codes for CASSPSGIGGQYF.

The table lists this clonotype with many counts. The chain has TRBV4-1 and TRBJ1-5; the D gene is possibly TRBD1 (6 bases). In germline, CDR1 is MGHRA, CDR2 YSYEKL. V was shortened by 1 base and J by 3 bases, with 10 bases between the two germline ends. The CDR3 runs to 15 residues. Here the CDR3 reads CASSQGTAPNQPQHF. The CDR3 DNA reads as TGCGCCAGCAGCCAAGGGACAGCACCCAATCAGCCCCAGCATTTT.

A note on this clonotype: A much larger clone lies a single base off, so this may be a read error. This chain joins TRBV19 and TRBJ2-3; 8 positions agree with TRBD2. Trimming removed 4 bases from V and 2 bases from J; junction bases left unmatched: 11. This CDR3 region has 17 residues. Looked up from germline, CDR1 is LNHDA and CDR2 is SQIVND (reference sequence). The CDR3 is CASSTDPAGDHTDTQYF. The DNA of the CDR3 is TGTGCCAGTAGTACAGATCCAGCGGGGGATCACACAGATACGCAGTATTTT.

Points on this clonotype: A much larger clonotype is one base distant, so this may be a read error. This sequence joins TRBV27 and TRBJ2-7; the D call may be TRBD1 or TRBD2 (5 bases each). This CDR3 is built from 16 residues. Germline-derived CDR1 and CDR2 are MNHEY and SMNVEV (reference sequence). V was trimmed by 0 bases and J by 3 bases, leaving 15 bases between them. CDR3 bases: TGTGCCAGCAGTTTATCTGTGGCCGGGGCCTTCTACGAGCAGTACTTC. Translation: CASSLSVAGAFYEQYF.

As concerns this clonotype: This may come from a read error, since a much larger clone is one base off. The CDR3 DNA is TGTGCCTGCAGTGGGGTCCCAGATACGCAGTATTTT. It yields the protein CACSGVPDTQYF. The V gene is TRBV27, the J gene TRBJ2-3; D unclear. CDR3 length: 12 residues. In germline, CDR1 is MNHEY, CDR2 SMNVEV (reference sequence).

The rearrangement links TRBV5-1 to TRBJ1-5; 9 nucleotides line up with TRBD1. Trimming at V came to 7 bases and at J to 4 bases, leaving 9 bases not matched to a gene. This CDR3 has 15 residues. CDR1 SGHRS and CDR2 YFSETQ come from the germline V gene. DNA of the CDR3: TGCGCCAGCGCGCCGGGACAGGGCCCTAATCAGCCCCAGCATTTT. Translated, it gives CASAPGQGPNQPQHF.

This clonotype was observed at least ten times. This sequence joins TRBV7-9 and TRBJ2-5; 7 bases line up with TRBD1. The CDR3 extends over 15 amino acids. V gave up 5 bases and J gave up 0 bases; unmatched junction bases: 6. CDR1 is SEHNR, CDR2 FQNEAQ, per germline (reference sequence). CDR3 amino acids: CASSHSTGDQETQYF. The CDR3 DNA follows: TGTGCCAGCAGCCATTCCACAGGGGACCAAGAGACCCAGTACTTC.

This clonotype was observed a few times. Lacking the conserved final phenylalanine or tryptophan, this CDR3 likely reflects a read error. The V gene is TRBV27, the J gene TRBJ2-7, with 9 bases matching TRBD2. Losses at the gene ends were 3 bases for V and 2 bases for J; bases not matched to a gene: 2. Germline CDR1 reads MNHEY; CDR2 reads SMNVEV (reference sequence). The CDR3 covers 14 residues. The DNA of the CDR3 is TGTGCCAGCAGTTTTAGCGGGAGACCCTACGAGCAGTACTCC. It is translated as CASSFSGRPYEQYS.

To note about this clonotype: A much larger clone is a single base away; this may be a read error. The chain uses TRBV5-1 and TRBJ2-5; 9 bases are a match to TRBD1. The CDR3 runs to 16 residues. CDR1 SGHRS and CDR2 YFSETQ come from the germline V gene. With V trimmed by 4 bases and J by 9 bases, 16 bases remained unmatched. The CDR3 region is CASSRTGQGSAEPQYF. DNA of the CDR3: TGCGCCAGCAGCCGTACCGGACAGGGGAGCGCGGAGCCCCAGTACTTC.

This clonotype has only a few counts. DNA for the CDR3: TGTGCCAGCAGCTTAACGCCGGACAGCTACGAGCAGTACTTC. Its translation: CASSLTPDSYEQYF. This chain connects TRBV7-9 to TRBJ2-7; tentative D call: TRBD1 (6 bases). This CDR3 is 14 amino acids long. Germline V gene lookup returns CDR1 SEHNR and CDR2 FQNEAQ (reference sequence). Trimming took off 2 bases at V and 3 bases at J, with 11 bases between the two ends.

A few counts support this clonotype. The chain uses TRBV10-2 and TRBJ1-1; no firm D call. Between the trimmed V and J ends, which lost 2 bases and 7 bases, there was a span of 5 bases. The CDR3 runs to 11 residues. The V gene's germline CDR1 is WSHSY and CDR2 SAAADI. CDR3 region: CASSEGDEAFF. The CDR3 nucleotides read TGCGCCAGCAGTGAGGGTGATGAAGCTTTCTTT.

Ten or more counts support this clonotype. This chain joins TRBV29-1 and TRBJ2-2, with D perhaps TRBD1 (6 bases). The CDR3 runs to 13 residues. Trimming stripped 6 bases from V and 3 bases from J, with 11 bases between. Germline V gene sequence: CDR1 SQVTM, CDR2 ANQGSEA. CDR3 DNA sequence: TGCAGCGTCACCGACAGGTACACCGGGGAGCTGTTTTTT. Its protein product is CSVTDRYTGELFF.

This clonotype was observed a handful of times. The chain combines TRBV10-2 with TRBJ2-3, with 11 bases that match TRBD2. Germline CDR1 is WSHSY and CDR2 is SAAADI. With 6 bases clipped from V and 2 bases from J, the junction kept 1 base outside the gene matches. The CDR3 length is 14 residues. Here the CDR3 DNA reads TGCGCCAGCAGGGGACTAGCGGACACAGATACGCAGTATTTT. This gives the protein CASRGLADTDTQYF.